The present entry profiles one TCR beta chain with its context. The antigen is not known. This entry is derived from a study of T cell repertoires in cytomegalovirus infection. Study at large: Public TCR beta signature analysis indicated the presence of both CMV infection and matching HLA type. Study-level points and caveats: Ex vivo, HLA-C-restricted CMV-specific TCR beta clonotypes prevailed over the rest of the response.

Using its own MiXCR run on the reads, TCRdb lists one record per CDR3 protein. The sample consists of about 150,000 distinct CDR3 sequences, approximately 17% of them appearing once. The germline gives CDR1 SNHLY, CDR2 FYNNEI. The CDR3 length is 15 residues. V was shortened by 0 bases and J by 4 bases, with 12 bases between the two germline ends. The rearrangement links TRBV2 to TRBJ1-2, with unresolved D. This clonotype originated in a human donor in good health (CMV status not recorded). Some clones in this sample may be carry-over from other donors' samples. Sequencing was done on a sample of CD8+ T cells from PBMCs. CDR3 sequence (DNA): TGTGCCAGCAGTGAAGCGCTTACGGCAACCTATGGCTACACCTTC. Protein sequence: CASSEALTATYGYTF. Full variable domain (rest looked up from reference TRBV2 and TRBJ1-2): EPEVTQTPSHQVTQMGQEVILRCVPISNHLYFYWYRQILGQKVEFLVSFYNNEISEKSEIFDDQFSVERPDGSNFTLKIRSTKLEDSAMYFCASSEALTATYGYTFGSGTRLTVV.